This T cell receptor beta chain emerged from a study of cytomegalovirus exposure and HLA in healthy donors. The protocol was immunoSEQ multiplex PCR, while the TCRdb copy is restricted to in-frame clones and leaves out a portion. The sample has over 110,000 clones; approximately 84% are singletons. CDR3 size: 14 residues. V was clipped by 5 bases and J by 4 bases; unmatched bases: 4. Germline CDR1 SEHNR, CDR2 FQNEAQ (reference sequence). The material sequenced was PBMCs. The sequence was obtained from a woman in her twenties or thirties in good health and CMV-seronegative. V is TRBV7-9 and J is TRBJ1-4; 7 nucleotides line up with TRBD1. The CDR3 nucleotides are TGTGCCAGCAGCCGAGACAGGGTTAATGAAAAACTGTTTTTT. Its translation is CASSRDRVNEKLFF.